This T cell receptor (beta chain) originates from a study of T cell responses to AZD1222 COVID-19 vaccine. Findings of the study overall: Spike-wide coverage was observed for vaccine-associated CD4 TCRs, with dominant responses at 160-218 and 743-854. Baseline seropositivity characterized only a handful of AZD1222 recipients.

The CDR3 consists of 13 residues. Germline V lookup: CDR1 SGHNT, CDR2 YENEEA. The V and J ends lost 3 bases and 1 base respectively, with 7 bases between them. Method: immunoSEQ multiplex PCR; TCRdb's copy keeps in-frame clones and lacks some. The repertoire holds about 150,000 clones, with 70% to 90% as singletons. It was second doses at about 4 or about 12 weeks that were pooled. This clone has only a few counts. No antigen is known for it. The sequencing used peripheral blood, collected 28 days after the second AZD1222 dose. This receptor was taken from an adult who received the AZD1222 COVID-19 vaccine. The chain joins TRBV11-3 to TRBJ2-7, with a tentative D call TRBD1 (5 bases). The CDR3 is CASSLTVSYEQYF. The DNA of the CDR3 is TGTGCCAGCAGCTTGACAGTATCCTACGAGCAGTACTTC. The full variable domain, with the rest looked up from reference TRBV11-3 and TRBJ2-7, is EAGVVQSPRYKIIEKKQPVAFWCNPISGHNTLYWYLQNLGQGPELLIRYENEEAVDDSQLPKDRFSAERLKGVDSTLKIQPAELGDSAVYLCASSLTVSYEQYFGPGTRLTVT.